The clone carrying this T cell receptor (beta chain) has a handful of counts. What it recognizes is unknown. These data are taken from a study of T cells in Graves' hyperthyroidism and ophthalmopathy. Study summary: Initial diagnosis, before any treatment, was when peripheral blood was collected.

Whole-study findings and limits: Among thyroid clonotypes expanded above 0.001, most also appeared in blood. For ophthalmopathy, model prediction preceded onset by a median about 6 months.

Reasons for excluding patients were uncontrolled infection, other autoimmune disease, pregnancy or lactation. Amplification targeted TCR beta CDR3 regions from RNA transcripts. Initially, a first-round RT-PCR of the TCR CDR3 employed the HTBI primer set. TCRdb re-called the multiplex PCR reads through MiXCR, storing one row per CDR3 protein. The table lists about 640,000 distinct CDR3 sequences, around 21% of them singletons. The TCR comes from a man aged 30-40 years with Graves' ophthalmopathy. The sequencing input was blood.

The CDR3 loop is CASSLDPSRVQETQYF. CDR3 DNA: TGTGCCAGCAGTTTAGACCCAAGCAGGGTGCAGGAGACCCAGTACTTC. The rearrangement uses TRBV12-3 or TRBV12-4 and TRBJ2-5, with D possibly matching TRBD1 (5 bases). Trimming removed 1 base from V and 5 bases from J, with 17 bases in between. The CDR3 runs to 16 residues.